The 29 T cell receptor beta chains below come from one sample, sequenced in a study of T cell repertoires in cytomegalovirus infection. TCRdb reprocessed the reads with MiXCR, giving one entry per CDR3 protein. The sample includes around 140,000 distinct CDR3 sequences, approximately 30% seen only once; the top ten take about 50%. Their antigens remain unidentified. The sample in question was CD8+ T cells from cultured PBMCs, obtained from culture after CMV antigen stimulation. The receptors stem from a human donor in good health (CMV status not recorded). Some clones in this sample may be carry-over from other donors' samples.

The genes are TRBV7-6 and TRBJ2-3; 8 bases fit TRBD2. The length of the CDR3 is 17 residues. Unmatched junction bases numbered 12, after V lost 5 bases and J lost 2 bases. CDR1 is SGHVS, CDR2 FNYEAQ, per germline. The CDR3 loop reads CASSVTTSDFLTDTQYF. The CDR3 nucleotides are TGTGCCAGCAGCGTAACGACTAGCGATTTCCTCACAGATACGCAGTATTTT.

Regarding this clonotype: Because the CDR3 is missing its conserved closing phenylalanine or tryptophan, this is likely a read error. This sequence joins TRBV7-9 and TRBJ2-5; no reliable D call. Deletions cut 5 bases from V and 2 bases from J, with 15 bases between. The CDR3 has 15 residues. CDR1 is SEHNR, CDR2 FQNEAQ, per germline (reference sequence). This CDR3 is CASSPKRTGQETQYL. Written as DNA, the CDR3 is TGTGCCAGCAGCCCGAAGAGGACCGGACAAGAGACCCAGTACCTC.

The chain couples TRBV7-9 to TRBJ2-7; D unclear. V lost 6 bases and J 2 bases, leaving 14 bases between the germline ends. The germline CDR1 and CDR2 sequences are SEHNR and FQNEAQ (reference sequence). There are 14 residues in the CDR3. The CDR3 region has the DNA TGTGCCAGCAGTTACCAGGCCACCCCCTACGAGCAGTACTTC. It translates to CASSYQATPYEQYF.

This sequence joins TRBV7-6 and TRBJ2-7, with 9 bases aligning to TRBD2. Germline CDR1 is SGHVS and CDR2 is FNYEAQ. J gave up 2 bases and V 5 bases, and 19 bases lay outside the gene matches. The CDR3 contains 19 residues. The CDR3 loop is CASSLLLRGGGACPYEQYF. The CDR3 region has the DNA TGTGCCAGCAGCCTACTTTTGAGGGGCGGGGGGGCCTGTCCCTACGAGCAGTACTTC.

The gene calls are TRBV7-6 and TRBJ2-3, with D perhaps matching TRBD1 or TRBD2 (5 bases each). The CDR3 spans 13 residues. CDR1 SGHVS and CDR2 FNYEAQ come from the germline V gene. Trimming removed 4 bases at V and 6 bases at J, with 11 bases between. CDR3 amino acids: CASSSGPSDTQYF. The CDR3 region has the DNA TGTGCCAGCAGCTCGGGGCCGTCGGATACGCAGTATTTT.

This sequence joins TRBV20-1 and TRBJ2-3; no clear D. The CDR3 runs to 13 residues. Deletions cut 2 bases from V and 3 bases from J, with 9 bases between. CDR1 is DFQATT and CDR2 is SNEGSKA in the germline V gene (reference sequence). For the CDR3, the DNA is TGCAGTGCTAGACAAATAAGGACAGATACGCAGTATTTT. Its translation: CSARQIRTDTQYF.

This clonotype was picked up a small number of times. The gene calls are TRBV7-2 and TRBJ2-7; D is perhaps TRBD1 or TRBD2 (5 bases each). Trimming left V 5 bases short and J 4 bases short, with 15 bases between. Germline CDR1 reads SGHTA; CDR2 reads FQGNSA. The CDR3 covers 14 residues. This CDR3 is CASSPIGTAYEQYF. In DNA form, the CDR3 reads TGTGCCAGCAGCCCAATCGGGACGGCGTACGAGCAGTACTTC. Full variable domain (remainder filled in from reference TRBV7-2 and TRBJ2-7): GAGVSQSPSNKVTEKGKDVELRCDPISGHTALYWYRQSLGQGLEFLIYFQGNSAPDKSGLPSDRFSAERTGGSVSTLTIQRTQQEDSAVYLCASSPIGTAYEQYFGPGTRLTVT.

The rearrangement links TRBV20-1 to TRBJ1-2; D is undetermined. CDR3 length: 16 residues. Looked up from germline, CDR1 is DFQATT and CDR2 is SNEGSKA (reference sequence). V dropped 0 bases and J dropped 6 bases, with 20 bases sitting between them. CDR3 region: CSARETPDETHDGYTF. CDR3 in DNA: TGCAGTGCTAGAGAAACCCCGGACGAGACTCACGATGGCTACACCTTC.

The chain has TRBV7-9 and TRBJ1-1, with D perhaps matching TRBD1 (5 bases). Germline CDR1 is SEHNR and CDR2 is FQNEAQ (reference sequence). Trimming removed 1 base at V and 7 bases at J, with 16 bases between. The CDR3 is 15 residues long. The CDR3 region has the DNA TGTGCCAGCAGCTTAGAAGGATGGGGGATTGTTGAAGCTTTCTTT. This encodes CASSLEGWGIVEAFF.

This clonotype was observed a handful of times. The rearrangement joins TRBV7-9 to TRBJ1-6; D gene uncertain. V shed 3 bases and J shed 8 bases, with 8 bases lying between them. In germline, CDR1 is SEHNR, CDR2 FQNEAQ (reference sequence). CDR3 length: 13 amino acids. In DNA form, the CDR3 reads TGTGCCAGCAGCTTCCGCTGGGATTCACCCCTCCACTTT. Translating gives CASSFRWDSPLHF.

The CDR3 DNA is TGTGCCAGCAGTCCCACCGCGGGGGGAAACTATGGCTACACCTTC. Protein product: CASSPTAGGNYGYTF. V and J are TRBV27 and TRBJ1-2; D is possibly TRBD1 (5 bases). Germline V gene lookup returns CDR1 MNHEY and CDR2 SMNVEV (reference sequence). V lost 5 bases, J lost 2 bases, and 15 bases lay in between. This CDR3 has 15 amino acids.

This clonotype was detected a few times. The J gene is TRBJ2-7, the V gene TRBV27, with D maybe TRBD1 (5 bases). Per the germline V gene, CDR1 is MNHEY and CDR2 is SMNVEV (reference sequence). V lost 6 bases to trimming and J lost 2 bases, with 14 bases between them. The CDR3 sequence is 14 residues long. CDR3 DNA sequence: TGTGCCAGCAGCCCCGACAGTTTCACCTACGAGCAGTACTTC. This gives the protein CASSPDSFTYEQYF.

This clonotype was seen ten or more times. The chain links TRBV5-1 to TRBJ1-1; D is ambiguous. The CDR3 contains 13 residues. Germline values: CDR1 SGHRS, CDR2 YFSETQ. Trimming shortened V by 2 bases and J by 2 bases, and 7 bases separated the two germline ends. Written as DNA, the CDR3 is TGCGCCAGCAGCTTCTCAGAAAACACTGAAGCTTTCTTT. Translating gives CASSFSENTEAFF.

CDR3 bases: TGTGCCATCAGCGGCCGGAACACTGAAGCTTTCTTT. It encodes CAISGRNTEAFF. The genes are TRBV10-3 and TRBJ1-1; D is undetermined. V shed 6 bases and J shed 1 base, with 6 bases lying between them. CDR1 and CDR2 (germline): ENHRY, SYGVKD. CDR3 length equals 12 residues.

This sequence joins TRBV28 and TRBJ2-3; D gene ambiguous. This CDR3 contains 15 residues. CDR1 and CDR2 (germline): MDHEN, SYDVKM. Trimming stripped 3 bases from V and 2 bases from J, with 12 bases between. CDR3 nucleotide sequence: TGTGCCAGCAGTTTTTCGCCGGGTTTCACAGATACGCAGTATTTT. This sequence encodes CASSFSPGFTDTQYF.

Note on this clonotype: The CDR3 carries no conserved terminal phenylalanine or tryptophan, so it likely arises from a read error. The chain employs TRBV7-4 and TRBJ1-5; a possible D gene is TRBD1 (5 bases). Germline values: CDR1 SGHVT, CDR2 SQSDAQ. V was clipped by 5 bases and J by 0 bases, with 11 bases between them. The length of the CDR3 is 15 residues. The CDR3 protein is CASSPAGSSNQPQHL. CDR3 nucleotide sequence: TGTGCCAGCAGCCCCGCAGGGTCTAGCAATCAGCCCCAGCATTTA.

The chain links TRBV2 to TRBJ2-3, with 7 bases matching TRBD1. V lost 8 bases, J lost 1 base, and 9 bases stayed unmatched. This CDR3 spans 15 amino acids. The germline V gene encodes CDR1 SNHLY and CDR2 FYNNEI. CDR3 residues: CASAQGPGGTDTQYF. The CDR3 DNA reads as TGTGCCAGCGCACAGGGGCCAGGAGGCACAGATACGCAGTATTTT.

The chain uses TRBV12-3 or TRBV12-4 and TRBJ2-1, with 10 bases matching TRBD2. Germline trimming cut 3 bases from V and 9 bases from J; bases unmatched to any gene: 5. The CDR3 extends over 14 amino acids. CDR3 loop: CASSFQRGGTEQFF. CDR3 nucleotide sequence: TGTGCCAGCAGTTTCCAGCGGGGGGGCACTGAGCAGTTCTTC.

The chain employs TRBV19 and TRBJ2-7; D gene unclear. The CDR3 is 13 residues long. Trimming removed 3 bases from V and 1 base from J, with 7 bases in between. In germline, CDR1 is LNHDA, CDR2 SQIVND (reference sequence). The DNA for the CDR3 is TGTGCCAGTAGTATCAGGATTTCCTACGAGCAGTACTTC. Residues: CASSIRISYEQYF.

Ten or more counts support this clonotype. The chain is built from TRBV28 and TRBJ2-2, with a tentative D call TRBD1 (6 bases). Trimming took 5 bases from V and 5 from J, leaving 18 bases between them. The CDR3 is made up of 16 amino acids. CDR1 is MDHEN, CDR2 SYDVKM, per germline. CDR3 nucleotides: TGTGCCAGCAGTGTTCCAGGGGTGTCGATTACCGGGGAGCTGTTTTTT. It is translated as CASSVPGVSITGELFF. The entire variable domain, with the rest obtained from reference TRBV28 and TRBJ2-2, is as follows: DVKVTQSSRYLVKRTGEKVFLECVQDMDHENMFWYRQDPGLGLRLIYFSYDVKMKEKGDIPEGYSVSREKKERFSLILESASTNQTSMYLCASSVPGVSITGELFFGEGSRLTVL.

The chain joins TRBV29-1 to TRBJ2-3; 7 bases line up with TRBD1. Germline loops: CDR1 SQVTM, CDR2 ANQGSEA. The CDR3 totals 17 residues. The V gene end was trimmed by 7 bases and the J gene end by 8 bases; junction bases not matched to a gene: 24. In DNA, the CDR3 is TGCAGCGCTATGGGTAGGGGGCCCCGCGCCCCGATCGGTACGCAGTATTTT. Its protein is CSAMGRGPRAPIGTQYF.

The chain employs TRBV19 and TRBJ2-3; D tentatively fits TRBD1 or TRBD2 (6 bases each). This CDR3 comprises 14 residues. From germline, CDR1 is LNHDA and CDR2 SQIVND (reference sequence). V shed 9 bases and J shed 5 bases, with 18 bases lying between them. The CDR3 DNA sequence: TGTGCCAGCCGGACACCCGGGGGCCTAGATACGCAGTATTTT. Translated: CASRTPGGLDTQYF.

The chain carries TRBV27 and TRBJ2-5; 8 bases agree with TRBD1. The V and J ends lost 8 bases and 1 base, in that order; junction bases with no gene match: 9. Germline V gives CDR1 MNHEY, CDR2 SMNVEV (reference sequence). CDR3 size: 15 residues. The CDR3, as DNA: TGTGCCAGCTCCCCCGGACAGGGACCCCAAGAGACCCAGTACTTC. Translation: CASSPGQGPQETQYF.

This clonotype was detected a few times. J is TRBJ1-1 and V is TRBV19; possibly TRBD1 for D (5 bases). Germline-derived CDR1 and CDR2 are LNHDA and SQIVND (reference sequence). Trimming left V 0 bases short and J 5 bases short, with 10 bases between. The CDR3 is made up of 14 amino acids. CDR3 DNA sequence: TGTGCCAGTAGTATAGAGGCGGGACGAACTGAAGCTTTCTTT. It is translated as CASSIEAGRTEAFF. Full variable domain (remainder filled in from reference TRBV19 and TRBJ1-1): DGGITQSPKYLFRKEGQNVTLSCEQNLNHDAMYWYRQDPGQGLRLIYYSQIVNDFQKGDIAEGYSVSREKKESFPLTVTSAQKNPTAFYLCASSIEAGRTEAFFGQGTRLTVV.

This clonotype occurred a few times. The CDR3: CASSSDSRTNYNSPLHF. The CDR3 nucleotides are TGTGCCAGCAGTTCCGACAGTAGGACTAACTATAATTCACCCCTCCACTTT. The chain combines TRBV28 with TRBJ1-6; tentatively, D is TRBD1 (5 bases). Trimming shortened V by 4 bases and J by 3 bases, and 16 bases separated the two germline ends. This CDR3 region has 17 residues. The V gene's germline CDR1 is MDHEN and CDR2 SYDVKM.

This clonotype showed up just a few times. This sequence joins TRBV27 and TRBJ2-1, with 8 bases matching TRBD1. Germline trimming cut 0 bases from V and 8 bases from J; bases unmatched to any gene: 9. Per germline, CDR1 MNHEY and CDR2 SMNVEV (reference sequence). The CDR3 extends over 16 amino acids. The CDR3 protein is CASSLSAGGAYYEQFF. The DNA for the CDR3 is TGTGCCAGCAGTTTATCCGCAGGGGGCGCATACTATGAGCAGTTCTTC.

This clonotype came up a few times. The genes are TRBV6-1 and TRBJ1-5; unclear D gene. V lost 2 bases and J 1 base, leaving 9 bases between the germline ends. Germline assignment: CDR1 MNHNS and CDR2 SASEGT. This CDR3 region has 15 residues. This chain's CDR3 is CASSEPASSNQPQHF. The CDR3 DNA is TGTGCCAGCAGTGAACCGGCCAGCAGCAATCAGCCCCAGCATTTT.

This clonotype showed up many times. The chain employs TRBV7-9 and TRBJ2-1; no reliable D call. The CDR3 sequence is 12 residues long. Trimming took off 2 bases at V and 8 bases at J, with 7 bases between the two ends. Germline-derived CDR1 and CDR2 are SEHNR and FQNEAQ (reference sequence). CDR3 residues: CASSLWSDEQFF. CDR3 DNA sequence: TGTGCCAGCAGCTTATGGTCAGATGAGCAGTTCTTC.

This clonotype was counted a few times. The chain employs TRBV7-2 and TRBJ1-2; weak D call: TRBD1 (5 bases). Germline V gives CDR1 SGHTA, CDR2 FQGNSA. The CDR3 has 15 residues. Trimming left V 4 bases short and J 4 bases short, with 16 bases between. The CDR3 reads CASSSSGPYLYGYTF. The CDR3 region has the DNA TGTGCCAGCAGCTCCTCAGGGCCTTACCTCTATGGCTACACCTTC.